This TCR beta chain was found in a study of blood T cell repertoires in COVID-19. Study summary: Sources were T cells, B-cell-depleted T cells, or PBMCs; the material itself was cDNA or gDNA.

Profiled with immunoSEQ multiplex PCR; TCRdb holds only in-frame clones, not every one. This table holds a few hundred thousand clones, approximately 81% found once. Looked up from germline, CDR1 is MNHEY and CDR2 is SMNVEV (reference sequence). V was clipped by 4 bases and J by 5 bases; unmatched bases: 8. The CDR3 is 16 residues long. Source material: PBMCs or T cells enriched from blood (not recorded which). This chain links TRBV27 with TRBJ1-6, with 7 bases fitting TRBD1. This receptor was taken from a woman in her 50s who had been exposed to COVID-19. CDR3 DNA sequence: TGTGCCAGCAGTTCGACAGGGAAGGCGAATAATTCACCCCTCCACTTT. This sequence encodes CASSSTGKANNSPLHF.